This T cell receptor (beta chain) was captured in a study of blood T cells in healthy people across ages. Study-level results: Researchers said unsorted PBMCs prevented a conclusive naive versus antigen-experienced comparison.

Primers used in a second PCR of about 6 to 12 cycles were a sample-barcoded 5' primer and a J-beta primer mix. TCRdb re-called the 5' RACE reads with MiXCR, one entry per CDR3 protein. Counted here are about 1.7 million distinct CDR3 sequences, approximately 28% occurring once; the ten biggest clones make up roughly 8%. In its sample, this clonotype was seen many times. The antigen remains undetermined. V lost 4 bases and J 5 bases, leaving 15 bases between the germline ends. The CDR3 has 13 amino acids. The V gene's germline CDR1 is DFQATT and CDR2 SNEGSKA (reference sequence). The sample comprised blood. This TCR was sampled from a woman between 25 and 40 years old in good health. The J gene is TRBJ2-7, the V gene TRBV20-1; D might be TRBD1 (5 bases). CDR3 DNA: TGCAGTGCTAATACGGGCTTCAGGGACGAGCAGTACTTC. Protein: CSANTGFRDEQYF.